This T cell receptor (beta chain) originates from a study of blood T cells in healthy people across ages. The CDR3 covers 21 residues. V was shortened by 6 bases and J by 0 bases, with 32 bases between the two germline ends. CDR1 is MDHEN, CDR2 SYDVKM, per germline. The second PCR ran 7 to 11 cycles with a sample-barcoded 5' primer and J-beta primers. TCRdb re-called the 5' RACE reads with MiXCR, one entry per CDR3 protein. The sample consists of roughly 1.7 million distinct CDR3 sequences, roughly 30% of them appearing once. The sequence came from a woman aged 25 to 39 in good health. Sequenced input: blood. The V gene is TRBV28, the J gene TRBJ2-5; possible D gene TRBD2, 5 bases. The CDR3 bases are TGTGCCAGCAGCAAGTTAAACTTTTGGATAGGAGTAGCGAGTAACCAAGAGACCCAGTACTTC. Amino acids: CASSKLNFWIGVASNQETQYF.